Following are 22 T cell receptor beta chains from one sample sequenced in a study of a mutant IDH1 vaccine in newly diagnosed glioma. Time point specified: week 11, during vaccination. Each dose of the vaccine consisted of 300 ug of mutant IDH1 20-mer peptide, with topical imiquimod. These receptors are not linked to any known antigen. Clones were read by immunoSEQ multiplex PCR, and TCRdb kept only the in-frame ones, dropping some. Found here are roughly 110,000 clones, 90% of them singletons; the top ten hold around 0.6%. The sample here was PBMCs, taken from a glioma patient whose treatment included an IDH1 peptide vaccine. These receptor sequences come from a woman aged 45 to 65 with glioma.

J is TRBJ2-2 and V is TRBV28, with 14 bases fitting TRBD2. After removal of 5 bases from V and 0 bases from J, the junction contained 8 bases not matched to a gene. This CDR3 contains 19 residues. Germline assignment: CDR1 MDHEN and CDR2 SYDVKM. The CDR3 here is CASSPGTSGSTANTGELFF. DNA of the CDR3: TGTGCCAGCAGTCCGGGGACTAGCGGGAGTACTGCGAACACCGGGGAGCTGTTTTTT.

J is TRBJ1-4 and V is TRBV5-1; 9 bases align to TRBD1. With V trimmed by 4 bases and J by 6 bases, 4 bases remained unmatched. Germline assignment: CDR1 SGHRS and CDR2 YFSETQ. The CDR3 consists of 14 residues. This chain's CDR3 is CASSGRTGDEKLFF. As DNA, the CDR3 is TGCGCCAGCAGCGGGCGGACAGGGGATGAAAAACTGTTTTTT.

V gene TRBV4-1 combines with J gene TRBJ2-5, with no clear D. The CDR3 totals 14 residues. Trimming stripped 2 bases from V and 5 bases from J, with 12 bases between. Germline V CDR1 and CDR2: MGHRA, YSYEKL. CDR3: CASSQLVSAETQYF. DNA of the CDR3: TGCGCCAGCAGCCAACTAGTTTCTGCGGAGACCCAGTACTTC.

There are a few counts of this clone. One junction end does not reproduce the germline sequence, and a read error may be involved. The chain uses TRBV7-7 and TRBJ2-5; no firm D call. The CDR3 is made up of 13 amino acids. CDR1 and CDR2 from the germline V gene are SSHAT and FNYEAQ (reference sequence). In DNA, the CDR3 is TGTGCTAGCAGCTTAGACACCCAAGAGACCCAGTACTTC. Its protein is CASSLDTQETQYF.

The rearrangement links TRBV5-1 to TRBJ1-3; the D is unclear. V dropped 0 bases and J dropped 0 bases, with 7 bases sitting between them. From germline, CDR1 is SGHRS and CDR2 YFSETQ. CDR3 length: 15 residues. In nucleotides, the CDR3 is TGCGCCAGCAGCTTGGGGGAGAGCTCTGGAAACACCATATATTTT. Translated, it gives CASSLGESSGNTIYF.

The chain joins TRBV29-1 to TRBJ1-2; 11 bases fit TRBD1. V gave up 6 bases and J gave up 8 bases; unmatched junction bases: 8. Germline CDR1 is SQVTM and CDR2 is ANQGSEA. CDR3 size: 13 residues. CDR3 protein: CSVRTGGVDGYTF. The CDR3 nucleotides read TGCAGCGTCAGGACAGGGGGCGTCGACGGCTACACCTTC.

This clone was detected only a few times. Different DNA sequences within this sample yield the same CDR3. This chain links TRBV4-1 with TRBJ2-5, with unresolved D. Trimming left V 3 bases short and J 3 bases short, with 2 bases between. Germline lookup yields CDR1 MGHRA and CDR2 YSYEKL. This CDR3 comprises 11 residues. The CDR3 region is CASSQEETQYF. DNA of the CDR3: TGCGCCAGCAGCCAGGAAGAGACCCAGTACTTC.

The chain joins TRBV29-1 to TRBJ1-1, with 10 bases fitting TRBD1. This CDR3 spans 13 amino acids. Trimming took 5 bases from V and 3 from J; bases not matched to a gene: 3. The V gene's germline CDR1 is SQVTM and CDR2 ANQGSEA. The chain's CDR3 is CSVRDRGDTEAFF. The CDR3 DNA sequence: TGCAGCGTTAGGGACAGGGGTGACACTGAAGCTTTCTTT.

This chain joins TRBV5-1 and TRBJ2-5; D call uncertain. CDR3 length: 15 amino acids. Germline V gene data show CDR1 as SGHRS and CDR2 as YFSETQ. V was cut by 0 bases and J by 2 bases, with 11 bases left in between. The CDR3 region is CASSLVSARQETQYF. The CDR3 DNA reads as TGCGCCAGCAGCTTGGTGTCAGCTCGACAAGAGACCCAGTACTTC.

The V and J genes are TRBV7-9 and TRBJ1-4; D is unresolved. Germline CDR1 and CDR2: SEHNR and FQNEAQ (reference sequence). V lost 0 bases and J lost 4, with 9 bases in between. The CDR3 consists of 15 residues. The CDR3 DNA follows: TGTGCCAGCAGCTTAGCGCGCCAGCTTAATGAAAAACTGTTTTTT. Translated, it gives CASSLARQLNEKLFF.

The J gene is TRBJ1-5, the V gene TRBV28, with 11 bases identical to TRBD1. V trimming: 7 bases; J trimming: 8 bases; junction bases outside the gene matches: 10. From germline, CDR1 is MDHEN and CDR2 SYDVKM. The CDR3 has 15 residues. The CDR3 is CASTRPPGQGEPQHF. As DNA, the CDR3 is TGTGCCAGCACAAGACCACCGGGACAGGGGGAGCCCCAGCATTTT.

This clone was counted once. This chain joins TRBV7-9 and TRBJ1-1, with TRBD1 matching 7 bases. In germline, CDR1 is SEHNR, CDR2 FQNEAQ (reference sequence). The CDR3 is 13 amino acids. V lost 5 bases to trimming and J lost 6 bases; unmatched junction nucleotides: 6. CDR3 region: CASSITGDAEAFF. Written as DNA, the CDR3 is TGTGCCAGCAGCATAACAGGGGACGCTGAAGCTTTCTTT.

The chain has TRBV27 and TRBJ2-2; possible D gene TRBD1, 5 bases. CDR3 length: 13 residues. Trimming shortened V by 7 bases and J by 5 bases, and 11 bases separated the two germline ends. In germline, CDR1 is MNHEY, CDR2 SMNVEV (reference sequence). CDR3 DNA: TGTGCCAGCACCGTCAGGGTAACCGGGGAGCTGTTTTTT. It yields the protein CASTVRVTGELFF.

This chain's CDR3 is CASRGETYTEAFF. The CDR3 nucleotides read TGTGCCAGCCGGGGCGAAACGTACACTGAAGCTTTCTTT. The chain has TRBV2 and TRBJ1-1; a possible D gene is TRBD1 (5 bases). This CDR3 region has 13 residues. CDR1 SNHLY and CDR2 FYNNEI come from the germline V gene. V was cut by 8 bases and J by 3 bases, with 13 bases left in between.

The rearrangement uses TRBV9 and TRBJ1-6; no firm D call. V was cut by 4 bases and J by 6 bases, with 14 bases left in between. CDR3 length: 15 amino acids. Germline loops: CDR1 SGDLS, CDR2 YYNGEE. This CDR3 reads CASSPPGSPNSPLHF. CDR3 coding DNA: TGTGCCAGCAGCCCCCCCGGCAGCCCTAATTCACCCCTCCACTTT.

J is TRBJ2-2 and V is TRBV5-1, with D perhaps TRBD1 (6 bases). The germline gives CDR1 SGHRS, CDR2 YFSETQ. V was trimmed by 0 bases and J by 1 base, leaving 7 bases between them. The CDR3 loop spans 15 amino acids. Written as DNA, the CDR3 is TGCGCCAGCAGCTTGGAGGACAGGAACACCGGGGAGCTGTTTTTT. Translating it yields CASSLEDRNTGELFF. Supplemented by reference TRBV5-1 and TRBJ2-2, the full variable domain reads KAGVTQTPRYLIKTRGQQVTLSCSPISGHRSVSWYQQTPGQGLQFLFEYFSETQRNKGNFPGRFSGRQFSNSRSEMNVSTLELGDSALYLCASSLEDRNTGELFFGEGSRLTVL.

CDR3 sequence reads: CASSPPVGANEQYF. In DNA form, the CDR3 reads TGTGCCAGCTCACCACCTGTAGGAGCGAACGAGCAGTACTTC. The chain links TRBV18 to TRBJ2-7, with D uncertain. The CDR3 is 14 amino acids. Between the trimmed V and J ends, which lost 0 bases and 5 bases, there was a span of 11 bases. From germline, CDR1 is KGHSH and CDR2 LQKENI.

The CDR3 region is CASSKPRGATEAFF. For the CDR3, the DNA is TGTGCCAGTAGTAAACCTAGGGGGGCCACTGAAGCTTTCTTT. The chain carries TRBV19 and TRBJ1-1, with TRBD1 as a possible D gene (6 bases). Trimming left V 4 bases short and J 4 bases short, with 13 bases between. CDR1 LNHDA and CDR2 SQIVND come from the germline V gene (reference sequence). This CDR3 has 14 amino acids. Combining the CDR3 with reference TRBV19 and TRBJ1-1 gives the whole variable domain DGGITQSPKYLFRKEGQNVTLSCEQNLNHDAMYWYRQDPGQGLRLIYYSQIVNDFQKGDIAEGYSVSREKKESFPLTVTSAQKNPTAFYLCASSKPRGATEAFFGQGTRLTVV.

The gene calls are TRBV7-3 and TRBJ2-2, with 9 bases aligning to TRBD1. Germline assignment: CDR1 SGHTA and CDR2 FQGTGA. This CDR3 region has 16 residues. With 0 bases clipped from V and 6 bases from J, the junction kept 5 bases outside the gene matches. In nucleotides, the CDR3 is TGTGCCAGCAGCTTAACCGGGACAGGGTTGTCCGGGGAGCTGTTTTTT. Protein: CASSLTGTGLSGELFF.

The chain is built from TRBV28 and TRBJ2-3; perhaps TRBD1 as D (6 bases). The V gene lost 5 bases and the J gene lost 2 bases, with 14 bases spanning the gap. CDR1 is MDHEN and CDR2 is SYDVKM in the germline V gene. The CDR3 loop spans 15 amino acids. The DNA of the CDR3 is TGTGCCAGCAGTCCCACCACAGGGTACACAGATACGCAGTATTTT. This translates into CASSPTTGYTDTQYF.

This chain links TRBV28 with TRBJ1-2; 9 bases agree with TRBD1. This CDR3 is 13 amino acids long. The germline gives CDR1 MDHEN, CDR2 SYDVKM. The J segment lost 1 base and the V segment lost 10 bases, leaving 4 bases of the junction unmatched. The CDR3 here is CANRDRDNYGYTF. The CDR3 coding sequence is TGTGCCAACCGGGACAGGGATAACTATGGCTACACCTTC.

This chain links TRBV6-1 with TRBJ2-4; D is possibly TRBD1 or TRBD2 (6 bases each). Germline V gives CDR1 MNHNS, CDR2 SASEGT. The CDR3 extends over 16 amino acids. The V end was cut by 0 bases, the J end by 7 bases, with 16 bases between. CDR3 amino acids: CASSEAGGPTGNIQYF. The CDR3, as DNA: TGTGCCAGCAGTGAAGCCGGGGGCCCTACCGGGAACATTCAGTACTTC.